A selection of T cell receptor beta chains follows, all from one sample in a study of T cells after yellow fever vaccination. Each CDR3 protein gets one entry after TCRdb re-called the 5' RACE reads with MiXCR. The sample lists a few hundred thousand distinct CDR3 sequences; 15% to 20% were seen once. Here the sequenced sample was PBMCs, taken 15 days after the yellow fever booster vaccination. These receptors were collected from a man aged 30 to 39 who received the YFV17D yellow fever vaccine. The CDR3 runs from the conserved cysteine through the conserved F or W. D genes are given only for firm matches. Some rows mark clone size as missing; the rest say once, few, many or name a class of expanded clone.

CASSPQQGFSETQYF,TGTGCCAGCAGCCCACAACAGGGATTTTCGGAGACCCAGTACTTC,TRBJ2-5,.,few,TRBV11-2
CASSSPGQGKTQYF,TGTGCCAGCAGTTCTCCGGGACAGGGGAAGACCCAGTACTTC,TRBJ2-5,TRBD1,few,TRBV28
CASSQGGEYEQYF,TGCGCCAGCAGCCAAGGCGGGGAATACGAGCAGTACTTC,TRBJ2-7,.,.,TRBV4-3
CATSDLRGNEQFF,TGTGCCACCAGTGATTTGCGGGGCAATGAGCAGTTCTTC,TRBJ2-1,.,many,TRBV24-1
CASSPQASGTTDTQYF,TGTGCCAGCAGCCCCCAGGCTAGCGGAACCACAGATACGCAGTATTTT,TRBJ2-3,TRBD2,.,TRBV3-1
CSATREASYEQYF,TGCAGTGCTACGCGGGAGGCTTCCTACGAGCAGTACTTC,TRBJ2-7,TRBD2,few,TRBV20-1
CASNGTSSRGYEQYF,TGCGCCAGCAATGGGACTAGCTCCCGGGGCTACGAGCAGTACTTC,TRBJ2-7,TRBD2,.,TRBV10-2
CASSLGRSADTQYF,TGTGCCAGCAGCTTGGGACGCAGCGCAGATACGCAGTATTTT,TRBJ2-3,.,few,TRBV5-6
CASRRQRTGRTDTQYF,TGTGCCAGCAGACGTCAGCGGACAGGGCGCACAGATACGCAGTATTTT,TRBJ2-3,TRBD1,.,TRBV12-3/TRBV12-4
CASSEGEGTYNEQFF,TGTGCCAGCAGTGAAGGGGAGGGAACCTACAATGAGCAGTTCTTC,TRBJ2-1,TRBD2,.,TRBV6-1
CASSPLAGVNYNEQFF,TGTGCCAGCTCACCACTAGCGGGAGTAAATTACAATGAGCAGTTCTTC,TRBJ2-1,TRBD2,few,TRBV18
CASSLDSRNEQFF,TGTGCCAGCAGCTTGGACAGTCGCAATGAGCAGTTCTTC,TRBJ2-1,.,.,TRBV5-6
CASSSPDRYYEQYF,TGTGCCAGCAGTTCACCAGACAGATACTACGAGCAGTACTTC,TRBJ2-7,.,.,TRBV12-3/TRBV12-4
CASTLAGLNTEAFF,TGTGCCAGTACTTTGGCCGGGCTGAACACTGAAGCTTTCTTT,TRBJ1-1,.,.,TRBV19
CASSLVAGGRHEQYF,TGTGCCAGCAGCTTGGTAGCGGGAGGCCGGCACGAGCAGTACTTC,TRBJ2-7,TRBD2,.,TRBV5-5
CASSIRQQETQYF,TGTGCCAGCAGCATACGACAGCAAGAGACCCAGTACTTC,TRBJ2-5,.,.,TRBV7-9
CSAFDRGNQPQHF,TGCAGTGCTTTCGACAGGGGCAATCAGCCCCAGCATTTT,TRBJ1-5,TRBD1,few,TRBV20-1
CAWARDRAAF,TGTGCCTGGGCCCGGGACAGGGCGGCCTTC,TRBJ2-7,TRBD1,.,TRBV30
CASSPTVDTQYF,TGTGCCAGCAGTCCGACAGTGGATACGCAGTATTTT,TRBJ2-3,.,.,TRBV6-2/TRBV6-3
CSVTTGFWETQYF,TGCAGCGTTACGACAGGGTTTTGGGAGACCCAGTACTTC,TRBJ2-5,TRBD1,.,TRBV29-1
CASSPGTSGEQFF,TGTGCTAGCAGCCCCGGGACTAGCGGTGAGCAGTTCTTC,TRBJ2-1,TRBD2,.,TRBV7-7
CATSDRINYGYTF,TGTGCCACTTCCGACAGGATTAACTATGGCTACACCTTC,TRBJ1-2,.,.,TRBV19
CASTSSGEKLFF,TGTGCCAGCACCTCGAGTGGGGAAAAACTGTTTTTT,TRBJ1-4,.,.,TRBV12-3/TRBV12-4
CASSLGAGWNTEAFF,TGTGCCAGCAGTTTAGGTGCCGGTTGGAACACTGAAGCTTTCTTT,TRBJ1-1,.,few,TRBV12-3/TRBV12-4